Sequencing of this T cell receptor beta chain was carried out in a study of blood T cell repertoires in COVID-19. Study at large: PBMCs, B-cell-depleted T cells, or T cells were the source of the cDNA or gDNA that made up the material.

With V trimmed by 2 bases and J by 4 bases, 5 bases remained unmatched. The CDR3 extends over 14 amino acids. Looked up from germline, CDR1 is SGHRS and CDR2 is YFSETQ. Profiled with immunoSEQ multiplex PCR; TCRdb holds only in-frame clones, not every one. The table includes over 120,000 clones, more than 75% detected once. Sequencing was carried out using peripheral blood. This chain links TRBV5-1 with TRBJ1-1, with 7 bases lining up with TRBD1. This receptor was obtained from a human donor with acute or convalescent COVID-19. The donor label of this sample is uncertain. The CDR3 nucleotides are TGCGCCAGCAGCTTACAGGACAGGAGCACTGAAGCTTTCTTT. It is translated as CASSLQDRSTEAFF.